Listed here are 18 T cell receptor beta chains from one sample, sequenced in a study of blood T cell repertoires in COVID-19. Sequencing was performed with immunoSEQ multiplex PCR; in TCRdb, only in-frame clones are kept and a portion is missing. The repertoire consists of about 75,000 clones, with 70% to 80% occurring once and the leading ten covering 5% to 6%. Sample: peripheral blood. Source of these receptors: a woman aged 80 or over with active or convalescent COVID-19.

The genes are TRBV7-9 and TRBJ1-1; D may be TRBD1 (5 bases). Germline V gene data show CDR1 as SEHNR and CDR2 as FQNEAQ (reference sequence). This CDR3 has 16 amino acids. Between the trimmed V and J ends, which lost 1 base and 2 bases, there was a span of 14 bases. The CDR3 spells CASSLDPGSFNTEAFF. For the CDR3, the DNA is TGTGCCAGCAGCTTAGATCCAGGGTCCTTCAACACTGAAGCTTTCTTT.

V is TRBV2 and J is TRBJ2-1, with 9 nucleotides matching TRBD2. J gave up 0 bases and V 7 bases, and 4 bases lay outside the gene matches. This CDR3 spans 15 amino acids. Germline loops: CDR1 SNHLY, CDR2 FYNNEI. In DNA, the CDR3 is TGTGCCAGCACCCTAGCGGGGAGCTCCTACAATGAGCAGTTCTTC. Translated: CASTLAGSSYNEQFF.

There are a few counts of this clone. V and J are TRBV19 and TRBJ1-5; TRBD1 agrees at 7 bases. Germline CDR1 and CDR2: LNHDA and SQIVND (reference sequence). Trimming removed 5 bases from V and 5 bases from J; junction bases left unmatched: 3. The CDR3 is made up of 13 amino acids. CDR3 residues: CASSPDRDQPQHF. DNA for the CDR3: TGTGCCAGTAGTCCAGACAGGGATCAGCCCCAGCATTTT.

The V call is TRBV2, the J call TRBJ1-5; 11 positions agree with TRBD1. Unmatched junction bases numbered 4, after V lost 6 bases and J lost 6 bases. Germline loops: CDR1 SNHLY, CDR2 FYNNEI. This CDR3 spans 14 amino acids. The CDR3 bases are TGTGCCAGCAGGCTCGGACAGGGGGCTCAGCCCCAGCATTTT. Amino acids: CASRLGQGAQPQHF.

The chain employs TRBV6-5 and TRBJ1-4, with D hard to call. Germline V gene lookup returns CDR1 MNHEY and CDR2 SVGAGI. V was trimmed by 2 bases and J by 5 bases, leaving 12 bases between them. The length of the CDR3 is 15 residues. The CDR3 DNA is TGTGCCAGCAGTTACCTCCACCCCGGGAATGAAAAACTGTTTTTT. This sequence encodes CASSYLHPGNEKLFF.

Here the CDR3 DNA reads TGTGCCAGCAGTTTGACAGGGGGCGGCGGGGAGCTGTTTTTT. It is translated as CASSLTGGGGELFF. The chain has TRBV28 and TRBJ2-2, with 10 bases identical to TRBD1. The germline V gene has CDR1 MDHEN and CDR2 SYDVKM. With V trimmed by 3 bases and J by 7 bases, 2 bases remained unmatched. There are 14 residues in the CDR3.

The J gene is TRBJ1-4, the V gene TRBV7-9; D unresolved. V gave up 3 bases and J gave up 4 bases, with 9 bases separating them. Germline values: CDR1 SEHNR, CDR2 FQNEAQ (reference sequence). The CDR3 consists of 14 residues. CDR3 loop: CASSFRDYNEKLFF. The CDR3 bases are TGTGCCAGCAGCTTCCGGGATTATAATGAAAAACTGTTTTTT. Using reference TRBV7-9 and TRBJ1-4 for the parts outside the CDR3, the full variable domain is DTGVSQNPRHKITKRGQNVTFRCDPISEHNRLYWYRQTLGQGPEFLTYFQNEAQLEKSRLLSDRFSAERPKGSFSTLEIQRTEQGDSAMYLCASSFRDYNEKLFFGSGTQLSVL.

This clone was recorded at least ten times. The gene calls are TRBV5-1 and TRBJ1-1; D is perhaps TRBD1 (6 bases). This CDR3 spans 12 amino acids. In germline, CDR1 is SGHRS, CDR2 YFSETQ. Trimming pared 4 bases from V and 5 bases from J, leaving 9 bases between. The CDR3 DNA is TGCGCCAGCAGCACCGGACAGACTGAAGCTTTCTTT. It encodes CASSTGQTEAFF. Complete variable domain (other parts from reference TRBV5-1 and TRBJ1-1): KAGVTQTPRYLIKTRGQQVTLSCSPISGHRSVSWYQQTPGQGLQFLFEYFSETQRNKGNFPGRFSGRQFSNSRSEMNVSTLELGDSALYLCASSTGQTEAFFGQGTRLTVV.

The gene calls are TRBV20-1 and TRBJ1-5; possibly TRBD1 for D (5 bases). Trimming removed 3 bases from V and 5 bases from J, with 14 bases in between. The CDR3 is 14 amino acids. CDR1 and CDR2 from the germline V gene are DFQATT and SNEGSKA (reference sequence). For the CDR3, the DNA is TGCAGTGCTAGTTCGGCGGACATGGATCAGCCCCAGCATTTT. It yields the protein CSASSADMDQPQHF.

Written as DNA, the CDR3 is TGTGCCTGGAGTCCCAGGGGACCTAATGAAAAACTGTTTTTT. Its translation is CAWSPRGPNEKLFF. The chain carries TRBV30 and TRBJ1-4, with D perhaps matching TRBD1 (6 bases). V lost 2 bases and J lost 3, with 10 bases in between. In germline, CDR1 is GTSNPN, CDR2 SVGIG (reference sequence). The length of the CDR3 is 14 residues.

This clone was seen only a few times. The rearrangement joins TRBV9 to TRBJ2-3; 8 nucleotides align to TRBD2. The trim removed 3 bases at V and 5 bases at J, leaving 5 bases unmatched. The CDR3 has 14 amino acids. The germline V gene encodes CDR1 SGDLS and CDR2 YYNGEE. In DNA form, the CDR3 reads TGTGCCAGCAGCGGAGGAGCGGGGGAAGATACGCAGTATTTT. Its translation: CASSGGAGEDTQYF.

This chain connects TRBV5-4 to TRBJ1-1; the D gene is possibly TRBD1 (6 bases). The germline CDR1 and CDR2 sequences are SGHNT and YYREEE (reference sequence). This CDR3 is 15 amino acids long. V gave up 0 bases and J gave up 10 bases, with 19 bases separating them. The CDR3 here is CASSLAGQGSFLAFF. In nucleotides, the CDR3 is TGTGCCAGCAGCTTGGCGGGGCAGGGGTCATTCTTAGCTTTCTTT.

J is TRBJ2-3 and V is TRBV24-1; the match to TRBD2 covers 9 bases. This CDR3 has 19 amino acids. The junction had 13 bases not matched to a gene; V was cut back by 2 bases and J by 2 bases. Germline V gene data show CDR1 as KGHDR and CDR2 as SFDVKD. The CDR3: CATSDSPGLAPLITDTQYF. In DNA form, the CDR3 reads TGTGCCACCAGTGATTCCCCGGGACTAGCCCCCCTCATCACAGATACGCAGTATTTT.

This chain connects TRBV29-1 to TRBJ2-7; 10 bases are a match to TRBD1. The CDR3 loop spans 16 amino acids. V dropped 1 base and J dropped 2; count of bases not matched to a gene: 8. Germline V gene sequence: CDR1 SQVTM, CDR2 ANQGSEA. The CDR3 bases are TGCAGCGTTGAAGTTCTGACAGGGGGCCTAACCTACGAGCAGTACTTC. Protein sequence: CSVEVLTGGLTYEQYF.

This clone was counted a few times. This chain's CDR3 is CASSKVKDRVNSPLHF. CDR3 coding DNA: TGTGCCAGCAGCAAAGTTAAGGACAGGGTTAATTCACCCCTCCACTTT. The chain links TRBV21-1 to TRBJ1-6; whether TRBD1, the table's D call, matches the DNA was not checked. TRBV21-1 is a pseudogene. The CDR3 has 16 residues.

There are a few counts of this clone. V usage is TRBV15 and J usage is TRBJ1-5; possibly TRBD1 for D (5 bases). Germline V gene lookup returns CDR1 LNHNV and CDR2 YYDKDF (reference sequence). V was pared by 5 bases and J by 2 bases, with 13 bases between. The CDR3 is 15 residues long. The CDR3 coding sequence is TGTGCCACCAGCCGTCGGGGGATGGGCAATCAGCCCCAGCATTTT. As protein: CATSRRGMGNQPQHF. Full variable domain (remainder filled in from reference TRBV15 and TRBJ1-5): DAMVIQNPRYQVTQFGKPVTLSCSQTLNHNVMYWYQQKSSQAPKLLFHYYDKDFNNEADTPDNFQSRRPNTSFCFLDIRSPGLGDTAMYLCATSRRGMGNQPQHFGDGTRLSIL.

The chain recombines TRBV27 with TRBJ2-2; no definite D call. The V and J ends lost 4 bases and 6 bases respectively, with 12 bases between them. CDR3 length: 14 amino acids. The germline CDR1 and CDR2 sequences are MNHEY and SMNVEV (reference sequence). The CDR3: CASSSRIKPGELFF. In DNA form, the CDR3 reads TGTGCCAGCAGTTCACGCATTAAGCCCGGGGAGCTGTTTTTT.

This clone has only one observation. The chain carries TRBV5-1 and TRBJ2-5; D perhaps matches TRBD1 (5 bases). The CDR3 runs to 14 residues. CDR1 is SGHRS and CDR2 is YFSETQ in the germline V gene. Trimming cost V 0 bases and J 4 bases, with 10 bases left between them. The CDR3 bases are TGCGCCAGCAGCTTGGAGGCAGGGCGAGAGACCCAGTACTTC. This gives the protein CASSLEAGRETQYF.